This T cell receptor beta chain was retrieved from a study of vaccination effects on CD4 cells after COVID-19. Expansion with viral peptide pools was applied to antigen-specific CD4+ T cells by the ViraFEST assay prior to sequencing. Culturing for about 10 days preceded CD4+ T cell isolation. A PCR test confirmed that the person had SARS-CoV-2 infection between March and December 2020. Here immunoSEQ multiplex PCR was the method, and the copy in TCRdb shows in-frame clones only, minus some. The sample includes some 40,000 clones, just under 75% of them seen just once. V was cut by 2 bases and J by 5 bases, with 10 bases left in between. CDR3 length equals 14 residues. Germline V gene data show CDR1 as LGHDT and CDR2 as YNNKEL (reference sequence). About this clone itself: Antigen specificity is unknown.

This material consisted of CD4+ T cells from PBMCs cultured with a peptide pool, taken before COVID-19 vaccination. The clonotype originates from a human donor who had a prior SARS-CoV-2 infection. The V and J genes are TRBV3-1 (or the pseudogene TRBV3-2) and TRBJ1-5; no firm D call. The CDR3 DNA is TGTGCCAGCAGCCAACGGCACAGTTATCAGCCCCAGCATTTT. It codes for CASSQRHSYQPQHF.